The 19 T cell receptor beta chains in this list originate from one sample, sequenced in a study of beta chain features in type 1 diabetes. Expressed TCRB transcripts were sequenced because the isolated RNA had all been reverse transcribed beforehand. Only in-frame clones appear in the TCRdb table, and some are missing; sequencing was by immunoSEQ multiplex PCR. This repertoire shows roughly 150,000 clones, roughly 11% found once; its top ten account for 2% to 2.5%. Sequenced material: central memory CD4+ T cells from blood. These receptors all stem from a man aged 18 to 29 in good health.

There are a few counts of this clone. The rearrangement links TRBV9 to TRBJ2-4; 12 nucleotides match TRBD2. V gave up 3 bases and J gave up 0 bases; unmatched junction bases: 7. CDR3 size: 18 residues. Germline loops: CDR1 SGDLS, CDR2 YYNGEE. CDR3 sequence reads: CASSARLAGDLAKNIQYF. In nucleotides, the CDR3 is TGTGCCAGCAGCGCCCGACTAGCGGGAGACCTAGCCAAAAACATTCAGTACTTC.

V is TRBV4-3 and J is TRBJ2-1; 10 bases align to TRBD1. CDR3 length: 18 residues. CDR1 is LGHNA and CDR2 is YSLEER in the germline V gene. V shed 2 bases and J 9 bases; nucleotides not matched to a gene: 16. CDR3 amino acids: CASSQKLTGTGAISEQFF. The CDR3 DNA follows: TGCGCCAGCAGCCAAAAACTTACCGGGACAGGGGCGATAAGTGAGCAGTTCTTC.

This clone came up a few times. V gene TRBV30 combines with J gene TRBJ2-3; TRBD2 matches at 12 bases. CDR3 length: 15 residues. V dropped 2 bases and J dropped 8; count of bases not matched to a gene: 8. Germline V gene sequence: CDR1 GTSNPN, CDR2 SVGIG (reference sequence). DNA for the CDR3: TGTGCCTGGAGTCAGACTAGCGGGGGAGTAGCTACGCAGTATTTT. Translation: CAWSQTSGGVATQYF.

This clone was recorded a few times. This chain connects TRBV5-1 to TRBJ2-5, with 13 nucleotides matching TRBD2. J lost 2 bases, V lost 0 bases, and 4 bases had no gene match. Germline CDR1 and CDR2: SGHRS and YFSETQ. The CDR3 covers 17 residues. DNA for the CDR3: TGCGCCAGCAGCTTGGGGACTAGCGGGAGCGGGCAAGAGACCCAGTACTTC. It specifies CASSLGTSGSGQETQYF.

This clone was observed many times. The rearrangement joins TRBV7-2 to TRBJ2-4, with 10 bases that match TRBD2. V was clipped by 1 base and J by 9 bases; unmatched bases: 6. The CDR3 spans 15 residues. CDR1 and CDR2 (germline): SGHTA, FQGNSA. The CDR3 nucleotides are TGTGCCAGCAGCTTAGGGACTAGCGGCCTGGGCATTCAGTACTTC. Protein sequence: CASSLGTSGLGIQYF.

This clone was seen a few times. This chain connects TRBV5-1 to TRBJ2-7; no clear D gene. The germline gives CDR1 SGHRS, CDR2 YFSETQ. With 1 base removed from V and 2 bases from J, the gap between germline ends came to 7 bases. CDR3 length: 13 amino acids. The CDR3: CASSLTDTYEQYF. In DNA form, the CDR3 reads TGCGCCAGCAGCTTGACAGACACCTACGAGCAGTACTTC.

The V gene is TRBV7-6, the J gene TRBJ2-3; D call uncertain. This CDR3 has 13 residues. Germline values: CDR1 SGHVS, CDR2 FNYEAQ. V lost 4 bases and J lost 5, with 10 bases in between. The CDR3 region is CASSSVPQDTQYF. The DNA for the CDR3 is TGTGCCAGCAGCTCCGTACCCCAAGATACGCAGTATTTT.

This clone was counted only a few times. The chain combines TRBV19 with TRBJ2-2; no clear D. Germline lookup yields CDR1 LNHDA and CDR2 SQIVND (reference sequence). The V and J ends lost 10 bases and 1 base respectively, with 13 bases between them. The CDR3 contains 14 residues. This chain's CDR3 is CATPMLGNTGELFF. Written as DNA, the CDR3 is TGTGCCACCCCAATGTTGGGGAACACCGGGGAGCTGTTTTTT.

DNA for the CDR3: TGCGCCAGCAGCTTAGATCCCCACGAGCAGTACTTC. Translated, it gives CASSLDPHEQYF. V gene TRBV5-1 combines with J gene TRBJ2-7; D is uncertain. Germline V gene lookup returns CDR1 SGHRS and CDR2 YFSETQ. V was shortened by 2 bases and J by 5 bases, with 8 bases between the two germline ends. The CDR3 covers 12 residues.

The V and J genes are TRBV15 and TRBJ1-4; D not resolved. CDR3 length: 15 residues. Germline-derived CDR1 and CDR2 are LNHNV and YYDKDF (reference sequence). The V end was cut by 4 bases, the J end by 4 bases, with 13 bases between. As DNA, the CDR3 is TGTGCCACCAGCAAAGACCGGACGCATAATGAAAAACTGTTTTTT. Residues: CATSKDRTHNEKLFF.

The rearrangement uses TRBV28 and TRBJ2-7, with D uncertain. Deletions cut 3 bases from V and 0 bases from J, with 9 bases between. The CDR3 extends over 14 amino acids. Germline CDR1 MDHEN, CDR2 SYDVKM. The CDR3 DNA follows: TGTGCCAGCAGTTTCTTAGGGTTCTCCTACGAGCAGTACTTC. Translation gives CASSFLGFSYEQYF.

This clone was counted a few times. This chain joins TRBV7-2 and TRBJ2-5; no definite D call. The germline CDR1 and CDR2 sequences are SGHTA and FQGNSA. V was shortened by 6 bases and J by 7 bases, with 9 bases between the two germline ends. The CDR3 is made up of 11 amino acids. The chain's CDR3 is CASSLSTTQYF. DNA for the CDR3: TGTGCCAGCAGTCTAAGTACGACCCAGTACTTC.

The chain combines TRBV18 with TRBJ1-4; D perhaps matches TRBD1 (5 bases). This CDR3 spans 15 amino acids. CDR1 is KGHSH, CDR2 LQKENI, per germline. V lost 0 bases, J lost 7 bases, and 12 bases lay in between. CDR3 in DNA: TGTGCCAGCTCACCACCGCAGGGCGTGGGTGAAAAACTGTTTTTT. Amino acid sequence: CASSPPQGVGEKLFF. Using reference TRBV18 and TRBJ1-4 for the parts outside the CDR3, the full variable domain is NAGVMQNPRHLVRRRGQEARLRCSPMKGHSHVYWYRQLPEEGLKFMVYLQKENIIDESGMPKERFSAEFPKEGPSILRIQQVVRGDSAAYFCASSPPQGVGEKLFFGSGTQLSVL.

This clone has at least ten counts. The rearrangement joins TRBV2 to TRBJ2-5; no clear D. Germline V CDR1 and CDR2: SNHLY, FYNNEI. This CDR3 is 10 amino acids long. The V end lost 8 bases, the J end lost 5 bases, and 6 bases lay between the germline ends. This chain's CDR3 is CASLVETQYF. CDR3 nucleotides: TGTGCCAGCTTGGTGGAGACCCAGTACTTC.

This clone has only a few counts. The chain has TRBV2 and TRBJ2-5; TRBD2 agrees at 10 bases. Losses at the gene ends were 8 bases for V and 5 bases for J; bases not matched to a gene: 5. The CDR3 is made up of 13 amino acids. CDR1 is SNHLY and CDR2 is FYNNEI in the germline V gene. CDR3 residues: CASVAGGRETQYF. CDR3 nucleotide sequence: TGTGCCAGCGTAGCGGGGGGCCGGGAGACCCAGTACTTC.

V and J are TRBV4-1 and TRBJ2-3; D remains unclear. V lost 0 bases and J 2 bases, leaving 15 bases between the germline ends. CDR1 and CDR2 from the germline V gene are MGHRA and YSYEKL. CDR3 length: 17 residues. This CDR3 is CASSQDKLRGTTDTQYF. DNA for the CDR3: TGCGCCAGCAGCCAAGATAAACTGCGAGGAACCACAGATACGCAGTATTTT.

In its sample, this clone was seen many times. The chain employs TRBV5-1 and TRBJ2-1; 9 nucleotides align to TRBD2. Germline V gene lookup returns CDR1 SGHRS and CDR2 YFSETQ. V shed 3 bases, J shed 5 bases, and the junction held 6 bases outside the gene matches. The CDR3 consists of 15 residues. The CDR3: CASSSIAGVDNEQFF. The CDR3 DNA is TGCGCCAGCAGCTCGATAGCGGGGGTTGACAATGAGCAGTTCTTC. The full variable domain, its missing parts supplied by reference TRBV5-1 and TRBJ2-1, is KAGVTQTPRYLIKTRGQQVTLSCSPISGHRSVSWYQQTPGQGLQFLFEYFSETQRNKGNFPGRFSGRQFSNSRSEMNVSTLELGDSALYLCASSSIAGVDNEQFFGPGTRLTVL.

The gene calls are TRBV9 and TRBJ1-5, with a possible D match to TRBD1 (6 bases). The V end lost 0 bases, the J end lost 5 bases, and 9 bases lay between the germline ends. Germline V gene sequence: CDR1 SGDLS, CDR2 YYNGEE. The CDR3 has 14 amino acids. The CDR3 bases are TGTGCCAGCAGCGTAGCTGAGGGGGATCAGCCCCAGCATTTT. It codes for CASSVAEGDQPQHF.

In nucleotides, the CDR3 is TGTGCCAGCAGCGCACGACTTGGGGCCAACGTCCTGACTTTC. Residues: CASSARLGANVLTF. The rearrangement links TRBV7-2 to TRBJ2-6; D is unclear. Germline V gene sequence: CDR1 SGHTA, CDR2 FQGNSA. V was trimmed by 5 bases and J by 3 bases, leaving 8 bases between them. The CDR3 has 14 residues. The full variable domain, with the rest looked up from reference TRBV7-2 and TRBJ2-6, is GAGVSQSPSNKVTEKGKDVELRCDPISGHTALYWYRQSLGQGLEFLIYFQGNSAPDKSGLPSDRFSAERTGGSVSTLTIQRTQQEDSAVYLCASSARLGANVLTFGAGSRLTVL.